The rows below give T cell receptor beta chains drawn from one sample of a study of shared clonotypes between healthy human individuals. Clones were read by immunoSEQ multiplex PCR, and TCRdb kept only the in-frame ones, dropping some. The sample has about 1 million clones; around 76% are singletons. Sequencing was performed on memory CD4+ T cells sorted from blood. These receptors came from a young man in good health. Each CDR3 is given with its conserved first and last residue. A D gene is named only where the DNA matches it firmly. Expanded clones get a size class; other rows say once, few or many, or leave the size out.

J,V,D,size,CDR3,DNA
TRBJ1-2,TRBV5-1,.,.,CASSLAGDHGYTF,TGCGCCAGCAGCTTGGCAGGGGACCATGGCTACACCTTC
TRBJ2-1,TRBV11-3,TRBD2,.,CASSARDRGDEQFF,TGTGCCAGCAGCGCCCGGGACCGGGGGGATGAGCAGTTCTTC
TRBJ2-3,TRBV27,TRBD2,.,CASSLRGLAEETDTQYF,TGTGCCAGCAGTCTCCGGGGACTAGCGGAGGAAACAGATACGCAGTATTTT
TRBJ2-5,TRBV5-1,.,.,CASSLFGGLETQYF,TGCGCCAGCAGCTTGTTCGGGGGCTTGGAGACCCAGTACTTC
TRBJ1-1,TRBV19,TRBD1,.,CASSIDLAGGAFF,TGTGCCAGTAGTATAGATCTGGCAGGGGGAGCTTTCTTT
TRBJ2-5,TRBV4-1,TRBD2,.,CASSQEIGLAGKAETQYF,TGCGCCAGCAGCCAAGAGATCGGGCTAGCGGGGAAGGCAGAGACCCAGTACTTC
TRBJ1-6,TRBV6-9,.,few,CASREPLPPQSPLHF,TGTGCCAGTCGGGAACCGTTGCCCCCTCAATCACCCCTCCACTTT
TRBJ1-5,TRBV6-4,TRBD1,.,CASSGIWDREFYSNQPQHF,TGTGCCAGCAGTGGGATATGGGACAGAGAGTTTTATAGCAATCAGCCCCAGCATTTT
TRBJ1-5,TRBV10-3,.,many,CAIGPGSQPQHF,TGTGCCATTGGTCCGGGGAGCCAGCCCCAGCATTTT
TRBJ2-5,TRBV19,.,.,CASSIVGQETQYF,TGTGCCAGTAGTATAGTGGGCCAAGAGACCCAGTACTTC
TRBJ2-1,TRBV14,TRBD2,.,CASSQIPTSGSYNEQFF,TGTGCCAGCAGCCAAATCCCTACTAGCGGGAGCTACAATGAGCAGTTCTTC
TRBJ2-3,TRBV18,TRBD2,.,CASSPPGTSGWTDTQYF,TGTGCCAGCTCACCACCCGGAACTAGCGGGTGGACAGATACGCAGTATTTT
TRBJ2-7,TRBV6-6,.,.,CASRSTGFSYEQYF,TGTGCCAGCAGATCGACAGGTTTCTCCTACGAGCAGTACTTC